This T cell receptor (delta chain) was captured by sequencing in a study of gamma-delta T cells after stem cell transplantation. This clone has only a few counts. TCRdb reanalysed the RT-PCR reads via CATT. The sample has about 1,500 delta-chain clones, approximately 3.7% seen once. The CDR3 consists of 17 residues. CDR1 is GEAIGNYY, CDR2 EKD, per germline. J was trimmed by 1 base and V by 1 base; bases with no gene match: 10. This TCR came from a human donor. It is not recorded whose cells these are; they may come from a transplant donor. This rearrangement joins TRDV2 to TRDJ1, with 8 bases lining up with TRDD3. Source material: gamma-delta T cells. The CDR3 region has the DNA TGTGCCTGTGACACTCTAATCGCTACTGGGGGCACCGATAAACTCATCTTT. Amino acid sequence: CACDTLIATGGTDKLIF.